Detailed here is one TCR beta chain. Its antigen is currently unknown. V lost 5 bases and J 1 base, leaving 8 bases between the germline ends. The CDR3 contains 13 residues. Germline V gene lookup returns CDR1 SGHTA and CDR2 FQGNSA. The sample comes from a study of T cell responses to AZD1222 COVID-19 vaccine. General study findings and limits: Nearly half of spike-specific TCRs reportedly target variant regions that are unmutated in the B.1.351 and B.1.1.7 variants. No day 14 peak samples; only post-peak repertoires were characterized. CD4 TCRs covered the whole spike, strongest at regions 160-218 and 743-854.

Libraries were prepared by immunoSEQ multiplex PCR; TCRdb keeps only in-frame clonotypes and omits some of them. The sample contains about 200,000 clones, around 90% of which appear only once. Sequenced material: peripheral blood, taken 28 days after the second dose of the MenACWY control vaccine. The clonotype was recovered from an adult who received the MenACWY meningococcal vaccine as a control. The chain has TRBV7-2 and TRBJ1-1; D is unresolved. The CDR3 here is CASSPMSNTEAFF. CDR3 coding DNA: TGTGCCAGCAGCCCTATGTCGAACACTGAAGCTTTCTTT. The full variable domain, with the rest looked up from reference TRBV7-2 and TRBJ1-1, is GAGVSQSPSNKVTEKGKDVELRCDPISGHTALYWYRQSLGQGLEFLIYFQGNSAPDKSGLPSDRFSAERTGGSVSTLTIQRTQQEDSAVYLCASSPMSNTEAFFGQGTRLTVV.